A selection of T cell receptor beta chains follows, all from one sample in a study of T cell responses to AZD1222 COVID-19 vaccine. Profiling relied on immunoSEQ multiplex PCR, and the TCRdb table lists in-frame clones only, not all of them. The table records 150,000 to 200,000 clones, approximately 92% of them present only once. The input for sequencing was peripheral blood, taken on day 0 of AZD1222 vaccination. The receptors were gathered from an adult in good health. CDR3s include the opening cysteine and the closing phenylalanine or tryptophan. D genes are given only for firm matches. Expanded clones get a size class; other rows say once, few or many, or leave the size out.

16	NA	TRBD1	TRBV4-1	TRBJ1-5	CASSPPPGQGNQPQHF	TGCGCCAGCAGCCCCCCACCGGGACAGGGGAATCAGCCCCAGCATTTT
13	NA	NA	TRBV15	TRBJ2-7	CATSRDRSYEQYF	TGTGCCACCAGCAGAGATCGTAGCTACGAGCAGTACTTC
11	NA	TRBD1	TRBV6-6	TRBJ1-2	CASSRQGACTF	TGTGCCAGCAGCCGACAGGGGGCGTGCACCTTC
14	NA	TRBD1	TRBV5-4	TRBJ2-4	CASSSRQGKDIQYF	TGTGCCAGCAGCTCCCGACAGGGGAAGGACATTCAGTACTTC
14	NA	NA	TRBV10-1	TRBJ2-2	CACKADGNTGELFF	TGCGCCTGTAAAGCGGACGGCAACACCGGGGAGCTGTTTTTT
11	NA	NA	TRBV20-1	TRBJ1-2	CSALYLYGYTF	TGCAGTGCTTTGTACCTCTATGGCTACACCTTC
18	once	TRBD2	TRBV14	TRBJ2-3	CASSQASSGGPTSDTQYF	TGTGCCAGCAGCCAAGCTTCCTCGGGGGGGCCAACTTCAGATACGCAGTATTTT
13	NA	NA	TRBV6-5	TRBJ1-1	CASTLDGHTEAFF	TGTGCCAGCACCTTGGACGGGCACACTGAAGCTTTCTTT
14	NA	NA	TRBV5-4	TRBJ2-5	CASRGPGGRETQYF	TGTGCCAGCCGCGGGCCGGGGGGCCGAGAGACCCAGTACTTC
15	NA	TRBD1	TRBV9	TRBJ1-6	CASSVETGGFSPLHF	TGTGCCAGCAGCGTAGAGACAGGGGGCTTTTCACCCCTCCACTTT
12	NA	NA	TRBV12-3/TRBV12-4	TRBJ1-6	CASSGQYSPLHF	TGTGCCAGCAGCGGACAGTATTCTCCCCTCCACTTT
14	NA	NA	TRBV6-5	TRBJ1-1	CASSLGGLNTEAFF	TGTGCCAGCAGTTTGGGGGGTCTTAACACTGAAGCTTTCTTT
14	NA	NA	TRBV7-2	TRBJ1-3	CASSLDGSGNTIYF	TGTGCCAGCAGCTTAGATGGGTCTGGAAACACCATATATTTT
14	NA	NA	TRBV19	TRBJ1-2	CASSIENRYYGYTF	TGTGCCAGTAGTATAGAGAACAGGTACTATGGCTACACCTTC
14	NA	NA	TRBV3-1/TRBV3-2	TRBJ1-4	CASSLYQGSEKLFF	TGTGCCAGCAGCCTTTATCAGGGGAGCGAAAAACTGTTTTTT
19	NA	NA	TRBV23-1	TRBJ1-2	CASSQAERVPPYTNYGYTF	TGCGCCAGCAGCCAGGCCGAAAGGGTACCGCCTTATACTAACTATGGCTACACCTTC
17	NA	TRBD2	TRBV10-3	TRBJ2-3	CAISEGVRTSGTDTQYF	TGTGCCATCAGTGAGGGCGTGAGGACTAGCGGCACAGATACGCAGTATTTT
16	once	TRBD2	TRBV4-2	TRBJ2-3	CASSQVLAGGPDTQYF	TGTGCCAGCAGCCAAGTTCTAGCGGGGGGTCCAGATACGCAGTATTTT
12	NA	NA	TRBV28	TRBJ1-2	CASSFVGYGYTF	TGTGCCAGCAGTTTCGTCGGCTATGGCTACACCTTC
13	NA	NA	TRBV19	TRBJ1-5	CASGQGVHQPQHF	TGTGCCAGCGGTCAAGGGGTCCATCAGCCCCAGCATTTT
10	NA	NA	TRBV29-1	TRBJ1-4	CSVVQGKLFF	TGCAGCGTTGTGCAGGGTAAACTGTTTTTT
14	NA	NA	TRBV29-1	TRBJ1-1	CSVVFRDYYTEAFF	TGCAGCGTTGTATTCAGGGACTACTACACTGAAGCTTTCTTT
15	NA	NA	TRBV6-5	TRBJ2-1	CASSYEGKLYNEQFF	TGTGCCAGCAGTTACGAGGGGAAACTTTACAATGAGCAGTTCTTC
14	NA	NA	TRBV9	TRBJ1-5	CASSETVGGQPQHF	TGTGCCAGCAGCGAAACAGTAGGCGGCCAGCCCCAGCATTTT
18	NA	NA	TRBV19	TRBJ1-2	CASSIRGGTGTANYGYTF	TGTGCCAGTAGTATTCGGGGGGGCACAGGGACCGCTAACTATGGCTACACCTTC
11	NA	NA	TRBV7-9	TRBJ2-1	CASATVGEELF	TGTGCCAGCGCCACGGTCGGGGAGGAGCTCTTC
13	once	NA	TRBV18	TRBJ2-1	CASSPPGYNEQFF	TGTGCCAGCTCACCACCGGGCTACAATGAGCAGTTCTTC
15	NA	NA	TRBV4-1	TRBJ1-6	CASSQGGTGLGPLHF	TGCGCCAGCAGCCAAGGTGGCACGGGCCTGGGACCCCTCCACTTT
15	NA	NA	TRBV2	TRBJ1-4	CASRRPGLKGEKLFF	TGTGCCAGCAGGAGACCAGGGCTTAAGGGTGAAAAACTGTTTTTT
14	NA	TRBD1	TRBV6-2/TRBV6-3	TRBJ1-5	CASSYSGTAQPQHF	TGTGCCAGCAGTTACTCAGGGACAGCTCAGCCCCAGCATTTT
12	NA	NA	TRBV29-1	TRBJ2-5	CSVEFLGETQYF	TGCAGCGTTGAATTTTTGGGGGAGACCCAGTACTTC
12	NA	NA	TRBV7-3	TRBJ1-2	CASRADIHGYTF	TGTGCCAGCAGGGCAGACATCCATGGCTACACCTTC
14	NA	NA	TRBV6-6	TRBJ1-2	CASSWDTRNYGYTF	TGTGCCAGCAGTTGGGACACACGAAACTATGGCTACACCTTC
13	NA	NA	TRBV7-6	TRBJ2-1	CASSLSSRDPEFF	TGTGCCAGCAGCTTGAGTAGCCGGGACCCTGAGTTCTTC
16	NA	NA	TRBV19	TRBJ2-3	CASTRRVGLSTDTQYF	TGTGCCAGCACACGAAGGGTGGGACTCAGCACAGATACGCAGTATTTT
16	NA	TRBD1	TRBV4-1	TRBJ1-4	CASSSHPGQSNEKLFF	TGCGCCAGCAGCTCACATCCGGGACAGAGTAATGAAAAACTGTTTTTT
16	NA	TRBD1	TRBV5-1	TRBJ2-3	CASSPEPDRGGDTQYF	TGCGCCAGCAGCCCCGAACCCGACAGGGGGGGTGATACGCAGTATTTT
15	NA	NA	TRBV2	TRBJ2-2	CASTPAGVRTGELFF	TGTGCCAGCACCCCGGCAGGGGTTCGGACCGGGGAGCTGTTTTTT
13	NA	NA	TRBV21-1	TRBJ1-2	CASSKDRGDGYTF	TGTGCCAGCAGCAAGGACAGGGGGGATGGCTACACCTTC
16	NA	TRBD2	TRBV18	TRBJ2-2	CASSPPAGGFAGELFF	TGTGCCAGCTCACCCCCCGCGGGGGGGTTCGCCGGGGAGCTGTTTTTT
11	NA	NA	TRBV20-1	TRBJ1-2	CSAVVSGGYTF	TGCAGTGCAGTAGTCAGCGGAGGCTACACCTTC
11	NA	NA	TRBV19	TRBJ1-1	CASIQVAEAFF	TGTGCCAGTATACAGGTAGCTGAAGCTTTCTTT
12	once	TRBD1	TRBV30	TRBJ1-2	CACGDRNYGYTF	TGTGCCTGCGGGGACAGGAACTATGGCTACACCTTC